These T cell receptor beta chains were read from a single sample in a study of Graves' ophthalmopathy and Graves' hyperthyroidism. TCRdb itself ran the multiplex PCR reads through MiXCR, one entry per CDR3 protein. The sample yields 300,000 to 450,000 distinct CDR3 sequences, approximately 18% seen once. Sequenced sample: peripheral blood. The receptor set was obtained from an adult woman with stable Graves' hyperthyroidism. Each CDR3 is given with its conserved first and last residue. The D gene is left open where the match is weak. Where a row states a size, it is once, few, many or the class of an expanded clone; other rows omit it.

clone size: many
J gene: TRBJ1-2
D gene: NA
V gene: TRBV20-1
CDR3 protein: CSARLVYGYTF
CDR3 DNA: TGCAGTGCTAGATTGGTTTATGGCTACACCTTC

clone size: many
J gene: TRBJ2-7
D gene: NA
V gene: TRBV19
CDR3 protein: CASSMVGGQNEQYF
CDR3 DNA: TGTGCCAGTAGTATGGTCGGGGGCCAAAACGAGCAGTACTTC

clone size: many
J gene: TRBJ1-5
D gene: TRBD1
V gene: TRBV12-3/TRBV12-4
CDR3 protein: CASSSRTGSFSSGNQPQHF
CDR3 DNA: TGTGCCAGCAGTTCCCGGACAGGGAGCTTCTCTTCGGGCAATCAGCCCCAGCATTTT

clone size: NA
J gene: TRBJ2-5
D gene: NA
V gene: TRBV19
CDR3 protein: CASSNGGAQETQYF
CDR3 DNA: TGTGCCAGTAGTAACGGCGGGGCCCAAGAGACCCAGTACTTC

clone size: many
J gene: TRBJ1-1
D gene: NA
V gene: TRBV13
CDR3 protein: CASSRSGGARGAFF
CDR3 DNA: TGTGCCAGCAGCCGGTCGGGAGGGGCTAGGGGAGCTTTCTTT

clone size: NA
J gene: TRBJ2-2
D gene: NA
V gene: TRBV12-5
CDR3 protein: CASGLVTGNTGELFF
CDR3 DNA: TGTGCTAGTGGTTTGGTAACAGGGAACACCGGGGAGCTGTTTTTT

clone size: many
J gene: TRBJ2-7
D gene: NA
V gene: TRBV24-1
CDR3 protein: CATKGKRRAREQYF
CDR3 DNA: TGTGCCACCAAGGGCAAGAGGAGGGCTCGCGAGCAGTACTTC

clone size: many
J gene: TRBJ2-7
D gene: NA
V gene: TRBV7-2
CDR3 protein: CASSLTLGQGYEQYF
CDR3 DNA: TGTGCCAGCAGCTTAACATTAGGCCAGGGGTACGAGCAGTACTTC

clone size: few
J gene: TRBJ2-7
D gene: NA
V gene: TRBV5-1
CDR3 protein: CASSLDPLETHYEQYF
CDR3 DNA: TGCGCCAGCAGCTTGGATCCCCTAGAGACCCACTACGAGCAGTACTTC

clone size: many
J gene: TRBJ1-1
D gene: NA
V gene: TRBV20-1
CDR3 protein: CSASGPGDGSEAFF
CDR3 DNA: TGCAGTGCTAGTGGACCGGGGGATGGGTCTGAAGCTTTCTTT

clone size: many
J gene: TRBJ2-2
D gene: NA
V gene: TRBV11-2
CDR3 protein: CASSPALVSNTGELFF
CDR3 DNA: TGTGCCAGCAGCCCTGCATTGGTTTCGAACACCGGGGAGCTGTTTTTT

clone size: many
J gene: TRBJ1-1
D gene: NA
V gene: TRBV6-2/TRBV6-3
CDR3 protein: CASSRQTTEAFF
CDR3 DNA: TGTGCCAGCAGCCGACAGACCACTGAAGCTTTCTTT

clone size: many
J gene: TRBJ2-7
D gene: NA
V gene: TRBV30
CDR3 protein: CAWSVTGDLIFSYEQYF
CDR3 DNA: TGTGCCTGGAGTGTCACTGGGGATTTAATATTTTCCTACGAGCAGTACTTC

clone size: many
J gene: TRBJ2-5
D gene: TRBD1
V gene: TRBV7-3
CDR3 protein: CASSSGTGEETQYF
CDR3 DNA: TGTGCCAGCAGCTCAGGCACAGGGGAAGAGACCCAGTACTTC

clone size: many
J gene: TRBJ1-1
D gene: NA
V gene: TRBV6-2/TRBV6-3
CDR3 protein: CASSYGAANTEAFF
CDR3 DNA: TGTGCCAGCAGTTACGGCGCCGCGAACACTGAAGCTTTCTTT